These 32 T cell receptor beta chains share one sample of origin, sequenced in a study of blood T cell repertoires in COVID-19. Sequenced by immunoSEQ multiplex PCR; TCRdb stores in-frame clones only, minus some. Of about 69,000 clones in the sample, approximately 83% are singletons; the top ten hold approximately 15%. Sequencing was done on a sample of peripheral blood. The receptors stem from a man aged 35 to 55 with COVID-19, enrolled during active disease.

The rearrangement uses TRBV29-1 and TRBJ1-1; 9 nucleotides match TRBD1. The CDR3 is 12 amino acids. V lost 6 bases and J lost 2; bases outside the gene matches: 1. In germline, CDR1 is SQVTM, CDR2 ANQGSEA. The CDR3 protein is CSVGQGNTEAFF. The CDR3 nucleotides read TGCAGCGTGGGACAGGGAAACACTGAAGCTTTCTTT.

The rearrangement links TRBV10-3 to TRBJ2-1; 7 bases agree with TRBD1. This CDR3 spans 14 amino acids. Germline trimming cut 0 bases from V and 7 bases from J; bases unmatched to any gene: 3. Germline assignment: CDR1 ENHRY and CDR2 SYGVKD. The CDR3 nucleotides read TGTGCCATCAGTGAGTCGACAGGGAAAAATGAGCAGTTCTTC. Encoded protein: CAISESTGKNEQFF.

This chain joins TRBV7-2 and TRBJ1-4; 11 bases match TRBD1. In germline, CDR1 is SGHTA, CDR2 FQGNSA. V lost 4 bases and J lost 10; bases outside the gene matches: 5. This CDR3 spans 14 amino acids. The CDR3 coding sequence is TGTGCCAGCAGCTGGACAGGGGGCGAACCAAAACTGTTTTTT. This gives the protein CASSWTGGEPKLFF.

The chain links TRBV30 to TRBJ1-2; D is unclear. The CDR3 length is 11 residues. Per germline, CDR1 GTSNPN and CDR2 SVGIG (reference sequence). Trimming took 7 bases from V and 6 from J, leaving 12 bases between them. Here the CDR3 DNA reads TGTGCCTACACCAGGTTCGATGGCTACACCTTC. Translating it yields CAYTRFDGYTF.

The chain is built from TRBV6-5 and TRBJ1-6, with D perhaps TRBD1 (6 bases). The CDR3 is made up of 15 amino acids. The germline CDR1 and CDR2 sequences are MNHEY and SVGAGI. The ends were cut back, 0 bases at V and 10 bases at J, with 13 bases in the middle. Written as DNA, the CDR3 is TGTGCCAGCAGTTACTCCTCGACAGGCGCATCACCCCTCCACTTT. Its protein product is CASSYSSTGASPLHF.

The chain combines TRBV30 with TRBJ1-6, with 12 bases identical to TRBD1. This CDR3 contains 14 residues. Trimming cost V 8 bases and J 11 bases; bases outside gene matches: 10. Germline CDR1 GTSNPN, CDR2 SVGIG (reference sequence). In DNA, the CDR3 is TGTGCCCGGGCCGGGACAGGGGGCGGGCCACCCCTCCACTTT. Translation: CARAGTGGGPPLHF.

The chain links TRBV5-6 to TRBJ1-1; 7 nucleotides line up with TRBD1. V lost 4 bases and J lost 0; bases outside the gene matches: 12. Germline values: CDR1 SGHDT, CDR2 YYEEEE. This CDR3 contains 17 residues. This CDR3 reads CASSLRGAGGLNTEAFF. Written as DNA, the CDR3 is TGTGCCAGCAGCCTTCGTGGGGCAGGGGGTTTGAACACTGAAGCTTTCTTT.

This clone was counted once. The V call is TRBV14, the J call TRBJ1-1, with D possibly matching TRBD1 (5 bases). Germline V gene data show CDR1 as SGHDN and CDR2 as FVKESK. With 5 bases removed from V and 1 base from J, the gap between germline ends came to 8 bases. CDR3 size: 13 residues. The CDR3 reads CASSGAGNTEAFF. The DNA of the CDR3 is TGTGCCAGCAGCGGGGCAGGGAACACTGAAGCTTTCTTT.

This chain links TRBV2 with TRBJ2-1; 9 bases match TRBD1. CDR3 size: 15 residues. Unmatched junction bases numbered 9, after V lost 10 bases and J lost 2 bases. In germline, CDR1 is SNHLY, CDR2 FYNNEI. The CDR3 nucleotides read TGTGCCACGTCCACGGGACAGGGTGCCTACAATGAGCAGTTCTTC. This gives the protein CATSTGQGAYNEQFF.

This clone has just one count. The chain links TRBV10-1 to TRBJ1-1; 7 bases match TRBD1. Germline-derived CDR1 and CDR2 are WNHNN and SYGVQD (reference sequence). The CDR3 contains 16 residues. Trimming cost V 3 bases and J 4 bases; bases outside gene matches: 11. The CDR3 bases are TGCGCCAGCAGTGATCCTGGAATAGGGGGCGGCACTGAAGCTTTCTTT. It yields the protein CASSDPGIGGGTEAFF.

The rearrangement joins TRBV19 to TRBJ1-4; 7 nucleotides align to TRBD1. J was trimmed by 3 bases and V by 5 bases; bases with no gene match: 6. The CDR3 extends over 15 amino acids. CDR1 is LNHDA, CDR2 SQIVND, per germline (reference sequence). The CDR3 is CASSVGQVANEKLFF. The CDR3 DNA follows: TGTGCCAGTAGTGTCGGACAGGTGGCTAATGAAAAACTGTTTTTT.

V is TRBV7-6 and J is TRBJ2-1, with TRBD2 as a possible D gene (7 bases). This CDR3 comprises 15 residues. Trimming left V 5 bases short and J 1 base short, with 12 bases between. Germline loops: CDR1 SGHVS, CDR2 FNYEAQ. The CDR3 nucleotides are TGTGCCAGCAGCCTTCGGGGGGCATCCTACAATGAGCAGTTCTTC. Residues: CASSLRGASYNEQFF.

The CDR3 bases are TGTGCCAGCAGCCAATTCGGGTCGAGCTCCTATAATTCACCCCTCCACTTT. Translating it yields CASSQFGSSSYNSPLHF. The chain combines TRBV3-1 (or the pseudogene TRBV3-2) with TRBJ1-6, with D hard to call. Trimming removed 2 bases at V and 0 bases at J, with 11 bases between. CDR3 length: 17 amino acids. CDR1 and CDR2 from the germline V gene are LGHDT and YNNKEL (reference sequence).

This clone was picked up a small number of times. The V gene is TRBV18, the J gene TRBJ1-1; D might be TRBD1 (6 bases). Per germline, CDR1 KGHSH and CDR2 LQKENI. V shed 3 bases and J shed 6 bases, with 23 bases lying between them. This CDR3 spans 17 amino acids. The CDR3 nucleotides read TGTGCCAGCTCACCGAGATCGTTGGTAGAGGGGGTCGCTGAAGCTTTCTTT. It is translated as CASSPRSLVEGVAEAFF.

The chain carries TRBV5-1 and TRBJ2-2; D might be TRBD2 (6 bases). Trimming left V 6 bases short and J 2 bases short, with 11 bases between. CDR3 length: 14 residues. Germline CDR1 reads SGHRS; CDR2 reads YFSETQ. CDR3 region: CASMGGSNTGELFF. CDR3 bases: TGCGCCAGCATGGGGGGTTCCAACACCGGGGAGCTGTTTTTT.

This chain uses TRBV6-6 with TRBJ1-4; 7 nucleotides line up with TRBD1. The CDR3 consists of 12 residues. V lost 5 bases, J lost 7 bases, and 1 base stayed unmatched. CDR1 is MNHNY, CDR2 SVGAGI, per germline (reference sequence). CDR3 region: CASSRDSEKLFF. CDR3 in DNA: TGTGCCAGCAGTCGGGACAGTGAAAAACTGTTTTTT.

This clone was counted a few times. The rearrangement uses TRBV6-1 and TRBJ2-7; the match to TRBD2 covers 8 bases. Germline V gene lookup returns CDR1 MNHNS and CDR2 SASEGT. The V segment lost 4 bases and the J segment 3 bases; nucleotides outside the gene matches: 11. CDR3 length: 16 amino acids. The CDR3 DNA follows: TGTGCCAGCAGTGCCCGGACGGGCAGCGGGGGCTACGAGCAGTACTTC. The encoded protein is CASSARTGSGGYEQYF.

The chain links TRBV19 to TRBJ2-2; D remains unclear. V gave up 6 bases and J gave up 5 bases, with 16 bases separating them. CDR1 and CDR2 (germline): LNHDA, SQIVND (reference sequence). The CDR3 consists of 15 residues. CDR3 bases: TGTGCCAGTAGCCACCCCCTCAGGCGAACCGGGGAGCTGTTTTTT. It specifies CASSHPLRRTGELFF.

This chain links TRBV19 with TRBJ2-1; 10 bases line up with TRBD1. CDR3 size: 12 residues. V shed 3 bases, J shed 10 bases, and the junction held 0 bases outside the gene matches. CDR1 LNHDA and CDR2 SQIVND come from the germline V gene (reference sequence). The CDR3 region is CASSMTGGEQFF. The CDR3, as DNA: TGTGCCAGTAGTATGACAGGGGGCGAGCAGTTCTTC.

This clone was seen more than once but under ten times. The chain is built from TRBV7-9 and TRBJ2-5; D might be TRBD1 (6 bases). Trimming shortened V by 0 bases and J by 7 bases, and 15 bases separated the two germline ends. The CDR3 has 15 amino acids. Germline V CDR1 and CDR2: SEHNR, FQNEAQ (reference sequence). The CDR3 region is CASSLAGDTRRTQYF. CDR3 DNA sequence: TGTGCCAGCAGCTTAGCGGGGGACACCCGCAGGACCCAGTACTTC.

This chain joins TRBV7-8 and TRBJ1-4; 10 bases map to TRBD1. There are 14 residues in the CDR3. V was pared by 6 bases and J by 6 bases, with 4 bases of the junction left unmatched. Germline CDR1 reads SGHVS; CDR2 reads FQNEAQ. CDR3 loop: CASSRGQGDEKLFF. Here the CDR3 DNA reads TGTGCCAGCAGTCGCGGACAGGGGGATGAAAAACTGTTTTTT. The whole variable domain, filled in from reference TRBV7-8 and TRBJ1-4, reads GAGVSQSPRYKVAKRGQDVALRCDPISGHVSLFWYQQALGQGPEFLTYFQNEAQLDKSGLPSDRFFAERPEGSVSTLKIQRTQQEDSAVYLCASSRGQGDEKLFFGSGTQLSVL.

Here the CDR3 DNA reads TGTGCCAGCAGCCATACAAAGACAGGGGATAAGAACACCGGGGAGCTGTTTTTT. Translation: CASSHTKTGDKNTGELFF. This rearrangement joins TRBV16 to TRBJ2-2, with 8 bases identical to TRBD1. The germline V gene has CDR1 KGHSY and CDR2 FQNENV. The CDR3 loop spans 18 amino acids. Trimming at V came to 3 bases and at J to 1 base, leaving 10 bases not matched to a gene.

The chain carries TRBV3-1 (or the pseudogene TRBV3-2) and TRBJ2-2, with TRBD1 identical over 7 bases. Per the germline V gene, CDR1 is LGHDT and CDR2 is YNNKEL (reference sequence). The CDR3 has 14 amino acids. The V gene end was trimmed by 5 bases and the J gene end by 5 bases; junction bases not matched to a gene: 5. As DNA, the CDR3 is TGTGCCAGCAGCTCAGGGACAGCGACCGGGGAGCTGTTTTTT. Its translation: CASSSGTATGELFF.

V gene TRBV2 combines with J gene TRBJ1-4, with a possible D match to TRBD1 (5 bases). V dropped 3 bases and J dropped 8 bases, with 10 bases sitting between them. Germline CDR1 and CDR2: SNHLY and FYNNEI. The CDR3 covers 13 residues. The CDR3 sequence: CASSDGGAEKLFF. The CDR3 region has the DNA TGTGCCAGCAGTGATGGTGGGGCCGAAAAACTGTTTTTT.

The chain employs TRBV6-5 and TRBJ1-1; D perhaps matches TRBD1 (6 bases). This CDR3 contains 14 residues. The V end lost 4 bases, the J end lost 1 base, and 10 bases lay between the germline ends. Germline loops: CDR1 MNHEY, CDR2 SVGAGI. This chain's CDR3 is CASSSPGQNTEAFF. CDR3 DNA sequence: TGTGCCAGCAGTTCCCCGGGACAGAACACTGAAGCTTTCTTT.

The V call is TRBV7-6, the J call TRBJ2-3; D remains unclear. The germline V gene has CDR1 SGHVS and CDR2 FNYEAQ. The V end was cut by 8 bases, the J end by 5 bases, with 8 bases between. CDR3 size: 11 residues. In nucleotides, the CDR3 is TGTGCCAGCCGAACCGGAGATACGCAGTATTTT. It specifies CASRTGDTQYF.

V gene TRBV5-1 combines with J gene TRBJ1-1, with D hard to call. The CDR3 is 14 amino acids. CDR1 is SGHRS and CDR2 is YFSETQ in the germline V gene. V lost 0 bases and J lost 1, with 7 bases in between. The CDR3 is CASSLAPGNTEAFF. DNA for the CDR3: TGCGCCAGCAGCTTGGCCCCAGGGAACACTGAAGCTTTCTTT.

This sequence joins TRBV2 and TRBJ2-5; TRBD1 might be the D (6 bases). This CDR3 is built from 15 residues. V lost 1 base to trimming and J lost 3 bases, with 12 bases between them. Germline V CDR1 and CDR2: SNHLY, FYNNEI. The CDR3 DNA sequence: TGTGCCAGCAGTGAAGACAGGGCAGTAAAAGAGACCCAGTACTTC. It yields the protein CASSEDRAVKETQYF.

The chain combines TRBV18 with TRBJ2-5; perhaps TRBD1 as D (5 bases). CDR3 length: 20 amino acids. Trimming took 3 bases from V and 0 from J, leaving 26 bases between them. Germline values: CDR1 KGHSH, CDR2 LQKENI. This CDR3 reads CASSPNLDRTNIHYQETQYF. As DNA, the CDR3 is TGTGCCAGCTCACCCAATCTCGACAGAACAAACATCCATTACCAAGAGACCCAGTACTTC.

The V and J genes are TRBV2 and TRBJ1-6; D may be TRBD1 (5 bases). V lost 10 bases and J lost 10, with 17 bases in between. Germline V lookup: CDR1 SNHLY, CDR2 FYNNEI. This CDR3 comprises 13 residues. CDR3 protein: CATSSGGWSPLHF. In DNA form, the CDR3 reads TGTGCCACCTCCTCTGGGGGGTGGTCACCCCTCCACTTT.

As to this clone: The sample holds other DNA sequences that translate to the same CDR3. CDR3 loop: CAWSRSYNEQFF. CDR3 bases: TGTGCCTGGAGTCGGAGCTACAATGAGCAGTTCTTC. The rearrangement links TRBV30 to TRBJ2-1; D unclear. V was shortened by 2 bases and J by 3 bases, with 5 bases between the two germline ends. The CDR3 is made up of 12 amino acids. The germline V gene encodes CDR1 GTSNPN and CDR2 SVGIG (reference sequence).

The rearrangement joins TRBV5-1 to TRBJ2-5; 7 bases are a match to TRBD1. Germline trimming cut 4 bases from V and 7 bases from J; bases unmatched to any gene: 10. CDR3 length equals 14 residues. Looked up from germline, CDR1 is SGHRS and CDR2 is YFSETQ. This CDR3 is CASSGGQPSGTQYF. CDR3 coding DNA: TGCGCCAGCAGCGGGGGACAGCCTTCTGGGACCCAGTACTTC.